The 4 T cell receptor delta chains given below trace back to one sample, sequenced in a study of gamma-delta chains in newborns, infants, children. TCRdb reanalysed the reads via CATT. The sample has thousands of delta-chain clones; 5.2% are singletons. Sequenced material: blood. The origin of the receptors is a child who was a newborn, infant or young child, either healthy, febrile or measles-vaccinated (not recorded which).

Worth noting for this clone: Being one base from a much bigger clone, this may be a read error. The chain joins TRDV2 to TRDJ1; weak D call: TRDD3 (6 bases). This CDR3 is 21 amino acids long. Looked up from germline, CDR1 is GEAIGNYY and CDR2 is EKD. Trimming left V 0 bases short and J 2 bases short, with 30 bases between. The CDR3 sequence is CACDTVSTLWGSNGATDKLIF. As DNA, the CDR3 is TGTGCCTGTGACACCGTAAGTACCCTCTGGGGATCCAACGGGGCGACCGATAAACTCATCTTT.

This clone was observed a handful of times. The chain uses TRDV1 and TRDJ1; 9 positions agree with TRDD3. The germline V gene encodes CDR1 TSWWSYY and CDR2 QGS. The CDR3 covers 25 residues. V lost 2 bases to trimming and J lost 0 bases; unmatched junction nucleotides: 31. This chain's CDR3 is CALGESFPYVSRLGDYRLYTDKLIF. In DNA, the CDR3 is TGTGCTCTTGGGGAAAGTTTTCCCTACGTGTCACGGCTGGGGGATTATAGACTGTACACCGATAAACTCATCTTT.

To note about this clone: This is likely an artifact of a read error, given a far larger clone one base away. V usage is TRDV2 and J usage is TRDJ2; possibly TRDD3 for D (6 bases). TCRdb offers no J gene call, so here the DNA was matched to germline to obtain one. V gave up 3 bases and J gave up 5 bases, with 27 bases separating them. The germline gives CDR1 GEAIGNYY, CDR2 EKD. This CDR3 spans 19 amino acids. CDR3 bases: TGTGCCTGTGACTCTATAGAGAGGGATAAATACGAGGACACAGCACAACTCTTCTTT. This translates into CACDSIERDKYEDTAQLFF.

This clone was seen a few times. A single base separates this from a much larger clone, so it may be a read error. The same CDR3 arises from other DNA sequences in this sample as well. The rearrangement links TRDV2 to TRDJ1; a weak D match, TRDD3 (5 bases). The CDR3 has 15 amino acids. The germline V gene encodes CDR1 GEAIGNYY and CDR2 EKD. Trimming took 0 bases from V and 4 from J, leaving 14 bases between them. Here the CDR3 DNA reads TGTGCCTGTGACACCTTGGGGACACCCTACGATAAACTCATCTTT. It translates to CACDTLGTPYDKLIF.